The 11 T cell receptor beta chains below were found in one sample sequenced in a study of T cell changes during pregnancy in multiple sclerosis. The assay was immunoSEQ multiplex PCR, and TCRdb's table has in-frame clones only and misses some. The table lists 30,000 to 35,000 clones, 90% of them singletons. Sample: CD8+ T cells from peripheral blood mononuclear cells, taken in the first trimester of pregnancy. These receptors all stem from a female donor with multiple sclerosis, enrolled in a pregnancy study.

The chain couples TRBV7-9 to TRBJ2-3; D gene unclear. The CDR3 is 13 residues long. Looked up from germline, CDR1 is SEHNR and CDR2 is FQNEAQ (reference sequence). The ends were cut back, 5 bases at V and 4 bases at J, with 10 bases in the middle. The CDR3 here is CASSLHTADTQYF. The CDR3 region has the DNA TGTGCCAGCAGCCTCCATACGGCAGATACGCAGTATTTT.

The CDR3 DNA reads TGCGCCAGCAGCCAAGCCAGTAGCGGAGGCTACGAGCAGTACTTC. It is translated as CASSQASSGGYEQYF. V gene TRBV4-3 combines with J gene TRBJ2-7; TRBD2 might be the D (6 bases). The germline gives CDR1 LGHNA, CDR2 YSLEER. This CDR3 has 15 amino acids. Trimming removed 1 base from V and 3 bases from J, with 13 bases in between.

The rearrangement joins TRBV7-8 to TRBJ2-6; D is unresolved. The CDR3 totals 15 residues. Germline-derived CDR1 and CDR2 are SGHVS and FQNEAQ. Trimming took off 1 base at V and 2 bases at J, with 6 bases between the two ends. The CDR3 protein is CASSLDQAGANVLTF. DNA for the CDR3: TGTGCCAGCAGCTTAGATCAGGCTGGGGCCAACGTCCTGACTTTC.

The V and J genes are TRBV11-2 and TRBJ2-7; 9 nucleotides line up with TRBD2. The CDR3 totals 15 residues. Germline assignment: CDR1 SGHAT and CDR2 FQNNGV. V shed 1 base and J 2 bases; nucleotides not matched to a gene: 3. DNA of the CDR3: TGTGCCAGCAGCTTAGGAGCGGGAGGCCCCTACGAGCAGTACTTC. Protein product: CASSLGAGGPYEQYF.

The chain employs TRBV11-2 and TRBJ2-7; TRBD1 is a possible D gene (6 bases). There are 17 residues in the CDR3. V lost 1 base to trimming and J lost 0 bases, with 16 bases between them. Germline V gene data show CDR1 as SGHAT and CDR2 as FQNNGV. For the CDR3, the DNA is TGTGCCAGCAGCTTAGTAGTCGAGACAGGAGACTCCTACGAGCAGTACTTC. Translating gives CASSLVVETGDSYEQYF.

CDR3 bases: TGTGCCTGGAGAATTCCGGGGTCCTACGAGCAGTACTTC. This sequence encodes CAWRIPGSYEQYF. The chain couples TRBV30 to TRBJ2-7; D is perhaps TRBD2 (5 bases). The CDR3 loop spans 13 amino acids. The V gene lost 3 bases and the J gene lost 1 base, with 10 bases spanning the gap. Germline loops: CDR1 GTSNPN, CDR2 SVGIG (reference sequence).

The chain's CDR3 is CASSSLNTGELFF. Here the CDR3 DNA reads TGTGCCAGCAGTTCCTTGAACACCGGGGAGCTGTTTTTT. The V and J genes are TRBV6-5 and TRBJ2-2; D not resolved. The CDR3 is made up of 13 amino acids. Germline V lookup: CDR1 MNHEY, CDR2 SVGAGI. The V end lost 4 bases, the J end lost 1 base, and 4 bases lay between the germline ends.

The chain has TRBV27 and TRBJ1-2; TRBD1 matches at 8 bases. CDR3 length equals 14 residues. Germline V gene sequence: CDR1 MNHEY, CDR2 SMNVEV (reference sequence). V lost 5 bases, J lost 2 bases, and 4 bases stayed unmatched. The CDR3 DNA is TGTGCCAGCAGTGCGACAGGGGAAAACTATGGCTACACCTTC. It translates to CASSATGENYGYTF.

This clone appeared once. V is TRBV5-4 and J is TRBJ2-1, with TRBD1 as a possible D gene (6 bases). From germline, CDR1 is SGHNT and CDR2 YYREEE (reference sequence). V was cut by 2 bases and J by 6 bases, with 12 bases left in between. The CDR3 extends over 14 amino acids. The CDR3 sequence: CASSFGTMGNEQFF. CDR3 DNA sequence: TGTGCCAGCAGCTTCGGGACAATGGGCAATGAGCAGTTCTTC.

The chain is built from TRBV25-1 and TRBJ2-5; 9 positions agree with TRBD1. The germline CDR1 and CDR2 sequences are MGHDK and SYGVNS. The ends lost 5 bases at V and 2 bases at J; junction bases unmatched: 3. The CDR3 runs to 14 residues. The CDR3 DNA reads TGTGCCAGCAGTTCGGGACAGGGTCAAGAGACCCAGTACTTC. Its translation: CASSSGQGQETQYF. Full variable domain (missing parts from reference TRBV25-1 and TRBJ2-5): EADIYQTPRYLVIGTGKKITLECSQTMGHDKMYWYQQDPGMELHLIHYSYGVNSTEKGDLSSESTVSRIRTEHFPLTLESARPSHTSQYLCASSSGQGQETQYFGPGTRLLVL.

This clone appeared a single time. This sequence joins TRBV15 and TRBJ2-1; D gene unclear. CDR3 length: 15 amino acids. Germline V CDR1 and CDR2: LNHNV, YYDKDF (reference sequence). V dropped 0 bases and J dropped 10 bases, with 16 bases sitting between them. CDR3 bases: TGTGCCACCAGCAGAGAGGCGACTGGCCTTGGCGAGCAGTTCTTC. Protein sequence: CATSREATGLGEQFF. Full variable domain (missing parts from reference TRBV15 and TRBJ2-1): DAMVIQNPRYQVTQFGKPVTLSCSQTLNHNVMYWYQQKSSQAPKLLFHYYDKDFNNEADTPDNFQSRRPNTSFCFLDIRSPGLGDTAMYLCATSREATGLGEQFFGPGTRLTVL.